Sequencing of this TCR beta chain was carried out in a study of monozygotic twins with cystic fibrosis (dated by TCRdb to about 2021). As for the study more broadly: Barcoded libraries were prepared with roughly 15 PCR cycles from around 3 micrograms of fragmented DNA. To assess genetic influence on V and J gene usage, the study compared TCR beta repertoires within and across 16 monozygotic twin pairs with cystic fibrosis. The cohort included ten female and six male twin pairs, mostly children and adolescents, aged roughly 2.0 to 36.4 years with a median of roughly 9.1 years. On the day of blood sampling, twins were ranked among 1,060 cohort participants for weight-for-height and for FEVPerc (FEV1 disease centile). Data for three of the twin pairs had been reported earlier in a different context.

TCR beta CDR3 regions were amplified by multiplex PCR using the immunoSEQ immune profiling system, following the manufacturer's instructions. An Illumina NextSeq system was used to carry out the sequencing. On the authors' methods: Sequence data were processed on the immunoSEQ Analyzer platform, and clonality was calculated as the square root of Simpson's index of productive rearrangements. Similarity in V and J usage was quantified by Jensen-Shannon distance, and CDR3 generation probabilities were calculated with OLGA. The immuneACCESS database (August 2020) and VDJdb (December 2020) were searched for shared CDR3 sequences. What TCRdb holds here is the immuneACCESS table cut down to in-frame rearrangements. Part of the clones is not present; checked against another copy, under half of the missing clones reflect an unresolved V gene, and the others are unexplained. That table gives V, J and clone size, and the DNA gave D and trimming. The sample includes approximately 11,000 clones, with more than 95% observed a single time. The top ten constitute roughly 0.89% of the sample.

The study at large found these results: Simpson clonality tended to be low (median around 0.01), which suggests a naive-dominated repertoire, although clonality was higher in the most severely affected patients. The greatest similarity to the co-twin was observed for V gene usage in 13 of 16 pairs and for J usage in 8 of 16 pairs, which suggested genetic constraints. Significantly higher nucleotide-identical clonotype sharing was observed within monozygotic CF twin pairs than between unrelated CF individuals (P = 0.000026, Mann-Whitney). Only a small cohort was studied, and no association of shared CDR3 numbers with age, concordance or disease severity was found.

A word on this clone: Its antigen is currently not known. It has no much larger one-base neighbor in the sample; base qualities were not kept.

The germline V gene yields MGHRA for CDR1 and YSYEKL for CDR2. V loses 2 bases, J loses 4 bases, and the germline ends lie 13 bases apart. The CDR3 sequence holds 15 residues, the cysteine and phenylalanine included. The DNA shown is the 45-base CDR3, in frame from base 1. The twin pairs came from the European Cystic Fibrosis Twin and Sibling Study Cohort, a cohort that recruited patients from about 160 CF clinics across 14 European countries. Zygosity and CFTR genotype were verified in-house, with zygosity tested by multiplex PCR of nine short tandem repeat loci. Peripheral blood was sampled from each twin, with clinical parameters recorded on the day of blood sampling. Phenol/chloroform extraction was used to isolate genomic DNA from peripheral blood cells, and the DNA was then kept in TE buffer at 4 degrees C.

Sequencing used blood. The origin of this receptor is a boy younger than 18 with cystic fibrosis. Recombination connected TRBV4-1 to TRBJ2-3; a confident D gene designation cannot be given. The sequence in DNA is TGCGCCAGCAGCCAACCGGTCCGGTTACCAGATACGCAGTATTTT. This encodes CASSQPVRLPDTQYF.